The 12 T cell receptor beta chains reported below all come from one sample, sequenced in a study of cytomegalovirus exposure and HLA in healthy donors. 60 Vbeta and 13 Jbeta primers were used in PCR. TCRdb's copy holds only in-frame clones and misses some; the assay was immunoSEQ multiplex PCR. The sample holds 200,000 to 250,000 clones, 82% seen once. Sequenced input: PBMCs. These receptors were obtained from a woman aged 40 to 49 in good health and CMV-seropositive.

The rearrangement joins TRBV11-2 to TRBJ1-4; 9 nucleotides align to TRBD1. V shed 3 bases and J 2 bases; nucleotides not matched to a gene: 13. This CDR3 contains 19 residues. The germline V gene encodes CDR1 SGHAT and CDR2 FQNNGV. CDR3 DNA: TGTGCCAGCAGCTTCCTTCTCCCCGGGACAGGGCAGACTAATGAAAAACTGTTTTTT. It specifies CASSFLLPGTGQTNEKLFF.

The J gene is TRBJ2-1, the V gene TRBV6-6, with TRBD2 matching over 14 bases. Germline V gene lookup returns CDR1 MNHNY and CDR2 SVGAGI (reference sequence). V was clipped by 10 bases and J by 5 bases; unmatched bases: 4. The CDR3 spans 14 residues. The CDR3 here is CATRTSGGNNEQFF. For the CDR3, the DNA is TGTGCCACCCGGACTAGCGGGGGGAACAATGAGCAGTTCTTC.

The CDR3, as DNA: TGTGCCAGTAGTATGGAGGGCAGACCTAATGAAAAACTGTTTTTT. This sequence encodes CASSMEGRPNEKLFF. This sequence joins TRBV19 and TRBJ1-4; D unresolved. Germline V lookup: CDR1 LNHDA, CDR2 SQIVND (reference sequence). Trimming cost V 3 bases and J 3 bases, with 11 bases left between them. The CDR3 contains 15 residues.

This clone showed up just a few times. V usage is TRBV7-9 and J usage is TRBJ2-7, with 12 bases aligning to TRBD2. The CDR3 covers 15 residues. V lost 4 bases and J lost 4; bases outside the gene matches: 5. The germline V gene encodes CDR1 SEHNR and CDR2 FQNEAQ (reference sequence). The CDR3 here is CASSSRLAGEYEQYF. CDR3 sequence (DNA): TGTGCCAGCAGCTCCCGACTAGCGGGAGAATACGAGCAGTACTTC. Full variable domain (outside the CDR3, taken from reference TRBV7-9 and TRBJ2-7): DTGVSQNPRHKITKRGQNVTFRCDPISEHNRLYWYRQTLGQGPEFLTYFQNEAQLEKSRLLSDRFSAERPKGSFSTLEIQRTEQGDSAMYLCASSSRLAGEYEQYFGPGTRLTVT.

The V and J genes are TRBV11-3 and TRBJ1-2; possibly TRBD1 for D (6 bases). The CDR3 contains 16 residues. The V gene lost 4 bases and the J gene lost 4 bases, with 19 bases spanning the gap. CDR1 is SGHNT, CDR2 YENEEA, per germline. CDR3 residues: CASSYYSTGEGYGYTF. For the CDR3, the DNA is TGTGCCAGCAGCTATTACTCGACAGGAGAGGGCTATGGCTACACCTTC.

This clone was detected a few times. The gene calls are TRBV6-1 and TRBJ1-1; D is unclear. V was pared by 2 bases and J by 11 bases, with 6 bases between. This CDR3 region has 10 residues. In germline, CDR1 is MNHNS, CDR2 SASEGT. The CDR3 region is CASSEPRAFF. The DNA for the CDR3 is TGTGCCAGCAGTGAACCGCGGGCTTTCTTT.

Points on this clone: One end of the junction fails to match germline, which may point to a read error. The rearrangement joins TRBV7-9 to TRBJ2-2; D perhaps matches TRBD2 (5 bases). Germline values: CDR1 SEHNR, CDR2 FQNEAQ (reference sequence). The CDR3 sequence is 13 residues long. CDR3 protein: CASSLDGAGELFF. The CDR3 region has the DNA TGTGCCAGCAGTTTAGACGGGGCCGGGGAGCTGTTTTTT. The full variable domain, in which reference TRBV7-9 and TRBJ2-2 provide the parts outside the CDR3, is DTGVSQNPRHKITKRGQNVTFRCDPISEHNRLYWYRQTLGQGPEFLTYFQNEAQLEKSRLLSDRFSAERPKGSFSTLEIQRTEQGDSAMYLCASSLDGAGELFFGEGSRLTVL.

This clone was counted only a few times. The genes are TRBV5-4 and TRBJ2-7; the D is unclear. CDR3 length: 15 amino acids. Germline CDR1 is SGHNT and CDR2 is YYREEE (reference sequence). Trimming left V 2 bases short and J 2 bases short, with 14 bases between. CDR3 in DNA: TGTGCCAGCAGCTTAGACAAGAACTTGGCCTACGAGCAGTACTTC. It yields the protein CASSLDKNLAYEQYF. The full variable domain, rest sourced from reference TRBV5-4 and TRBJ2-7, is ETGVTQSPTHLIKTRGQQVTLRCSSQSGHNTVSWYQQALGQGPQFIFQYYREEENGRGNFPPRFSGLQFPNYSSELNVNALELDDSALYLCASSLDKNLAYEQYFGPGTRLTVT.

The rearrangement uses TRBV20-1 and TRBJ1-1, with a tentative D call TRBD1 (5 bases). This CDR3 contains 11 residues. V lost 7 bases to trimming and J lost 3 bases, with 9 bases between them. The V gene's germline CDR1 is DFQATT and CDR2 SNEGSKA (reference sequence). CDR3 residues: CSVGGYTEAFF. The CDR3 DNA is TGCAGTGTGGGGGGATACACTGAAGCTTTCTTT.

This sequence joins TRBV19 and TRBJ1-4; TRBD1 is a possible D gene (5 bases). Germline lookup yields CDR1 LNHDA and CDR2 SQIVND (reference sequence). This CDR3 region has 14 residues. V was pared by 4 bases and J by 7 bases, with 13 bases between. DNA for the CDR3: TGTGCCAGTAGTACAGGACAAGCAGTTGAAAAACTGTTTTTT. It yields the protein CASSTGQAVEKLFF.

The CDR3 DNA is TGTGCCAGCAGTTACTCAGGCGGGAGACCGCATGAGCAGTTCTTC. Translating it yields CASSYSGGRPHEQFF. The chain uses TRBV6-5 and TRBJ2-1; 7 bases are a match to TRBD2. The V gene's germline CDR1 is MNHEY and CDR2 SVGAGI. The ends lost 0 bases at V and 8 bases at J; junction bases unmatched: 7. The CDR3 is 15 residues long.

This sequence joins TRBV5-6 and TRBJ1-1; unclear D gene. Per the germline V gene, CDR1 is SGHDT and CDR2 is YYEEEE. The V and J ends lost 10 bases and 1 base respectively, with 11 bases between them. The CDR3 is 12 amino acids. In DNA form, the CDR3 reads TGTGCCTCCGGCGCAGGGAACACTGAAGCTTTCTTT. This encodes CASGAGNTEAFF.